One sample yielded the 24 T cell receptor beta chains listed below, sequenced in a study of blood T cell repertoires in COVID-19. Sequencing used immunoSEQ multiplex PCR; TCRdb keeps in-frame clones, though not all of them. The sample includes some 180,000 clones, 80% of them seen just once. Sequencing was carried out using peripheral blood. The source of these receptors is a man in his sixties with acute or convalescent COVID-19.

The J gene is TRBJ2-2, the V gene TRBV27; the D gene is possibly TRBD2 (6 bases). The CDR3 runs to 15 residues. CDR1 is MNHEY, CDR2 SMNVEV, per germline (reference sequence). Trimming cost V 4 bases and J 3 bases, with 12 bases left between them. The CDR3 DNA sequence: TGTGCCAGCAGTTCCGGACGGGGGTACACCGGGGAGCTGTTTTTT. Amino acids: CASSSGRGYTGELFF.

The rearrangement links TRBV5-6 to TRBJ1-6; the D gene is possibly TRBD1 (6 bases). V was clipped by 3 bases and J by 8 bases, with 18 bases between them. The germline V gene has CDR1 SGHDT and CDR2 YYEEEE. The CDR3 consists of 16 residues. The CDR3 region is CASSSRQGIKDSPLHF. The CDR3 DNA sequence: TGTGCCAGCAGCTCCCGTCAGGGGATCAAGGATTCACCCCTCCACTTT.

V and J are TRBV11-1 and TRBJ1-2; 8 bases are a match to TRBD1. CDR1 is SGHAT, CDR2 FQDESV, per germline (reference sequence). CDR3 length: 13 residues. V lost 5 bases and J lost 8; bases outside the gene matches: 7. Here the CDR3 DNA reads TGTGCCAGCAGCCCGGACAGGGTAGGAGGCTACACCTTC. Its protein product is CASSPDRVGGYTF.

V and J are TRBV29-1 and TRBJ1-6, with D uncertain. V gave up 7 bases and J gave up 0 bases, with 7 bases separating them. The germline CDR1 and CDR2 sequences are SQVTM and ANQGSEA. CDR3 length: 13 amino acids. The CDR3 is CSARSSYNSPLHF. The CDR3 DNA sequence: TGCAGCGCAAGGAGCTCCTATAATTCACCCCTCCACTTT.

The chain carries TRBV14 and TRBJ1-1, with D perhaps matching TRBD1 (5 bases). The CDR3 is 14 amino acids. Germline V gives CDR1 SGHDN, CDR2 FVKESK. V lost 4 bases and J lost 4, with 13 bases in between. CDR3 residues: CASSLGVFGTEAFF. The CDR3 DNA sequence: TGTGCCAGCAGCCTAGGGGTTTTTGGCACTGAAGCTTTCTTT.

This clone was recorded a few times. The gene calls are TRBV6-5 and TRBJ1-5; D gene uncertain. The CDR3 sequence is 14 residues long. Germline V lookup: CDR1 MNHEY, CDR2 SVGAGI. V lost 0 bases and J lost 6, with 9 bases in between. CDR3 region: CASSYSNSGQPQHF. In DNA form, the CDR3 reads TGTGCCAGCAGTTACTCGAACTCGGGTCAGCCCCAGCATTTT.

The V call is TRBV30, the J call TRBJ2-7; the match to TRBD2 covers 7 bases. The V and J ends lost 1 base and 4 bases, in that order; junction bases with no gene match: 4. This CDR3 region has 13 residues. Germline CDR1 reads GTSNPN; CDR2 reads SVGIG (reference sequence). The CDR3 sequence is CAWSGGSYYEQYF. The CDR3 DNA reads TGTGCCTGGAGTGGCGGGAGTTATTACGAGCAGTACTTC. Supplemented by reference TRBV30 and TRBJ2-7, the full variable domain reads SQTIHQWPATLVQPVGSPLSLECTVEGTSNPNLYWYRQAAGRGLQLLFYSVGIGQISSEVPQNLSASRPQDRQFILSSKKLLLSDSGFYLCAWSGGSYYEQYFGPGTRLTVT.

This sequence joins TRBV6-2 or TRBV6-3 and TRBJ2-2; 7 bases fit TRBD2. This CDR3 spans 14 amino acids. CDR1 MNHEY and CDR2 SVGEGT come from the germline V gene. With V trimmed by 5 bases and J by 5 bases, 5 bases remained unmatched. The CDR3 DNA is TGTGCCAGCAGTCTAGCGGTCAGTACCGGGGAGCTGTTTTTT. Its translation: CASSLAVSTGELFF.

The rearrangement links TRBV6-2 or TRBV6-3 to TRBJ1-6; perhaps TRBD1 as D (5 bases). Trimming removed 2 bases from V and 8 bases from J, with 13 bases in between. The CDR3 contains 15 residues. Germline CDR1 reads MNHEY; CDR2 reads SVGEGT. The CDR3 region is CASSYVAGLDSPLHF. As DNA, the CDR3 is TGTGCCAGCAGTTACGTTGCAGGGTTGGATTCACCCCTCCACTTT.

The chain employs TRBV6-6 and TRBJ2-2, with 12 bases fitting TRBD1. The CDR3 sequence is 16 residues long. V lost 2 bases and J lost 6; bases outside the gene matches: 4. The V gene's germline CDR1 is MNHNY and CDR2 SVGAGI (reference sequence). CDR3 in DNA: TGTGCCAGCAGTTACCCCGGGACAGGGGGCCCCGGGGAGCTGTTTTTT. It is translated as CASSYPGTGGPGELFF.

This clone was detected ten times or more. This chain uses TRBV5-1 with TRBJ2-1, with 8 bases aligning to TRBD2. The germline V gene has CDR1 SGHRS and CDR2 YFSETQ. The trim removed 1 base at V and 0 bases at J, leaving 6 bases unmatched. This CDR3 spans 17 amino acids. CDR3 in amino acids: CASSLRGGSSSYNEQFF. The DNA for the CDR3 is TGCGCCAGCAGCTTGCGCGGGGGGTCGAGCTCCTACAATGAGCAGTTCTTC.

The V gene is TRBV30, the J gene TRBJ2-7; D is ambiguous. The CDR3 runs 14 residues. Germline values: CDR1 GTSNPN, CDR2 SVGIG (reference sequence). Trimming shortened V by 4 bases and J by 2 bases, and 15 bases separated the two germline ends. CDR3 in amino acids: CAWKTELGPYEQYF. In DNA form, the CDR3 reads TGTGCCTGGAAGACGGAGCTAGGTCCCTACGAGCAGTACTTC.

The J gene is TRBJ1-2, the V gene TRBV11-1; D perhaps matches TRBD1 (5 bases). Germline-derived CDR1 and CDR2 are SGHAT and FQDESV (reference sequence). Trimming took off 1 base at V and 6 bases at J, with 18 bases between the two ends. There are 16 residues in the CDR3. CDR3 sequence: CASSLGGLLGDNGYTF. The CDR3 nucleotides are TGTGCCAGCAGCTTAGGGGGCCTTTTAGGCGACAATGGCTACACCTTC.

A note on this clone: One end of the junction does not line up with germline, which may come from a read error. V is TRBV3-1 (or the pseudogene TRBV3-2) and J is TRBJ2-1, with D maybe TRBD2 (6 bases). Germline assignment: CDR1 LGHDT and CDR2 YNNKEL (reference sequence). The CDR3 runs 12 residues. CDR3 loop: CASSSPGLALVF. In DNA, the CDR3 is TGTGCCAGCAGCTCACCGGGACTGGCGCTGGTCTTC.

The J gene is TRBJ1-3, the V gene TRBV7-9; 7 nucleotides match TRBD1. CDR3 length: 19 residues. The germline CDR1 and CDR2 sequences are SEHNR and FQNEAQ (reference sequence). Trimming took 5 bases from V and 1 from J; bases not matched to a gene: 17. CDR3 region: CASSPRPGTVFKSGNTIYF. The CDR3 nucleotides read TGTGCCAGCAGCCCACGTCCCGGGACAGTGTTCAAATCTGGAAACACCATATATTTT.

The genes are TRBV4-1 and TRBJ1-6; the D is unclear. Germline assignment: CDR1 MGHRA and CDR2 YSYEKL. CDR3 length: 15 amino acids. The ends were cut back, 0 bases at V and 0 bases at J, with 3 bases in the middle. The CDR3 region is CASSQDGSYNSPLHF. The CDR3 DNA sequence: TGCGCCAGCAGCCAAGACGGCTCCTATAATTCACCCCTCCACTTT.

This clone has just a few counts. The rearrangement uses TRBV24-1 and TRBJ2-2, with 8 nucleotides matching TRBD2. Germline trimming cut 6 bases from V and 1 base from J; bases unmatched to any gene: 3. Per the germline V gene, CDR1 is KGHDR and CDR2 is SFDVKD. This CDR3 contains 15 residues. The CDR3 DNA reads as TGTGCCACCAGTAGCGGGAGACTGAACACCGGGGAGCTGTTTTTT. Residues: CATSSGRLNTGELFF.

The V and J genes are TRBV10-3 and TRBJ2-7; 8 bases align to TRBD1. V shed 2 bases, J shed 2 bases, and the junction held 2 bases outside the gene matches. The CDR3 sequence is 14 residues long. Germline CDR1 is ENHRY and CDR2 is SYGVKD. As DNA, the CDR3 is TGTGCCATCAGTGAGGGACAGGGCCCCTACGAGCAGTACTTC. Translating it yields CAISEGQGPYEQYF.

The chain combines TRBV9 with TRBJ2-7; 9 nucleotides match TRBD2. The CDR3 consists of 15 residues. With V trimmed by 0 bases and J by 5 bases, 6 bases remained unmatched. CDR1 is SGDLS, CDR2 YYNGEE, per germline. CDR3 protein: CASSVGASGMNEQYF. The CDR3 nucleotides read TGTGCCAGCAGCGTAGGGGCTAGCGGGATGAACGAGCAGTACTTC.

V gene TRBV5-6 combines with J gene TRBJ2-7; D ambiguous. Per germline, CDR1 SGHDT and CDR2 YYEEEE. Trimming shortened V by 2 bases and J by 5 bases, and 11 bases separated the two germline ends. The CDR3 consists of 13 residues. The CDR3 DNA sequence: TGTGCCAGCAGCTTTGGTATGGGCGACGAGCAGTACTTC. Translated, it gives CASSFGMGDEQYF.

The chain employs TRBV6-2 or TRBV6-3 and TRBJ2-2; D not resolved. Between the trimmed V and J ends, which lost 4 bases and 7 bases, there was a span of 13 bases. The CDR3 consists of 14 residues. Germline loops: CDR1 MNHEY, CDR2 SVGEGT. CDR3 protein: CASSSQPTFGELFF. The CDR3 nucleotides are TGTGCCAGCAGTTCCCAACCTACTTTCGGGGAGCTGTTTTTT.

The chain couples TRBV9 to TRBJ2-2, with D maybe TRBD1 (5 bases). V lost 1 base, J lost 4 bases, and 8 bases lay in between. CDR3 length equals 14 residues. CDR1 is SGDLS and CDR2 is YYNGEE in the germline V gene. The CDR3 DNA reads TGTGCCAGCAGCGTATCAGGGCTCACCGGGGAGCTGTTTTTT. Translation: CASSVSGLTGELFF.

This clone came up a few times. The same CDR3 can be traced to other DNA sequences in this sample. CDR3 sequence: CASSERTENQPQHF. CDR3 nucleotide sequence: TGTGCCAGCAGTGAACGGACAGAGAATCAGCCCCAGCATTTT. This chain uses TRBV2 with TRBJ1-5, with a tentative D call TRBD1 (6 bases). CDR1 and CDR2 from the germline V gene are SNHLY and FYNNEI. This CDR3 spans 14 amino acids. V was cut by 2 bases and J by 4 bases, with 9 bases left in between. The full variable domain, completed using reference TRBV2 and TRBJ1-5, is EPEVTQTPSHQVTQMGQEVILRCVPISNHLYFYWYRQILGQKVEFLVSFYNNEISEKSEIFDDQFSVERPDGSNFTLKIRSTKLEDSAMYFCASSERTENQPQHFGDGTRLSIL.

The genes are TRBV27 and TRBJ1-6, with 7 nucleotides matching TRBD1. The germline V gene encodes CDR1 MNHEY and CDR2 SMNVEV (reference sequence). The CDR3 covers 17 residues. Losses at the gene ends were 5 bases for V and 1 base for J; bases not matched to a gene: 8. The CDR3 nucleotides read TGTGCCAGCAGTATCGCAGGGGGTCGGTCCTATAATTCACCCCTCCACTTT. Amino acid sequence: CASSIAGGRSYNSPLHF.